Listed here is a single T cell receptor beta chain. What it binds is not known. It was at deep level that the assay was run. Generated by immunoSEQ multiplex PCR, the TCRdb table keeps only in-frame clones and is missing some. The sample shows 450,000 to 600,000 clones, 79% of them seen only once. Germline-derived CDR1 and CDR2 are SGDLS and YYNGEE. This CDR3 is 16 amino acids long. Trimming took off 5 bases at V and 0 bases at J, with 16 bases between the two ends. The data originate from a study of shared clonotypes between healthy human individuals. Findings of the study overall: Since donors were few, the genetic and exposure-history diversity represented was limited. Sampling covered blood only; tissue repertoires likely differ. Clonotype sharing among donors, it was expected, would be affected by sequencing depth.

The receptor was isolated from a woman aged 40 to 55 in good health. Some clones in this sample may be carry-over from other donors' samples. Sequenced material: PBMCs. J is TRBJ2-3 and V is TRBV9; TRBD2 might be the D (5 bases). CDR3 nucleotide sequence: TGTGCCAGCAGTCTGGGAGTTAACCCTAGCACAGATACGCAGTATTTT. Protein product: CASSLGVNPSTDTQYF.